This T cell receptor beta chain stems from a study of blood T cell repertoires in COVID-19. The germline gives CDR1 LNHDA, CDR2 SQIVND (reference sequence). V gave up 4 bases and J gave up 12 bases; unmatched junction bases: 8. CDR3 length: 15 residues. The assay was immunoSEQ multiplex PCR, and TCRdb's table has in-frame clones only and misses some. The sample includes 200,000 to 250,000 clones, about 80% of them seen just once. This clone was recorded once. The gene calls are TRBV19 and TRBJ2-1; TRBD2 aligns across 14 bases. This TCR derives from an elderly woman with acute or convalescent COVID-19. The sequencing sample was made of peripheral blood. The DNA of the CDR3 is TGTGCCAGTAGTAGGGGACTAGCGGGAGCTCCTGTGCAGTTCTTC. It encodes CASSRGLAGAPVQFF.